Below, one T cell receptor beta chain is given with its context. What antigen it recognizes has not been identified. The library was made by the immunoSEQ multiplex PCR assay. For the multiplex PCR, a mixture combining 60 forward primers for TCR Vbeta segments and 13 reverse primers for TCR Jbeta segments was used. Amplification of the CDR3 region of rearranged TCR beta genes was performed with a multiplex PCR assay on genomic DNA. The Illumina HiSeq System was used to sequence the amplified TCR beta libraries as 87-base-pair reads. Regarding the original processing steps: A later analysis tallied tens of millions of unique TCR beta chains across the 666 repertoires, and approximately 12 million of those chains were shared by two or more donors. A nearest-neighbor algorithm error-corrected the raw reads and collapsed the reads into unique sequences, merging closely related sequences to remove PCR and sequencing errors. CDR3 sequences were aligned to IMGT reference sequences to assign V, D and J gene segments. For a sequence to be retained, a match of at least six nucleotides was required to both a V gene segment and a J gene segment. Rearrangements were called productive when the CDR3 lacked stop codons and stayed in frame with V and J; all others were non-productive. CDR3 was defined according to IMGT convention as the region running from the second conserved V-encoded cysteine to the conserved J-encoded phenylalanine. The earlier analysis of about 610 of the donors excluded any sequence lacking an unambiguous match to a single V gene segment. An earlier analysis of some 500 of the donors classified V segments as functional when productive rearrangements were above 56.7% and as segregating when the standard deviation between donors was above 5%. A statistical classification framework was developed to diagnose cytomegalovirus status using the catalog of TCR beta chain sequences. In a later analysis, TCR nucleotide sequences were compared against IMGT/GENE-DB human TR gene sequences so that V and J genes could be assigned. The TCRdist pipeline was used in a later analysis to assign CDR3 sequences and most-parsimonious VDJ recombination scenarios. In a later analysis, every TCR beta chain was defined by the combination of its CDR3 amino acid sequence and its V-gene family, and reads without a unique V-gene family were dropped. A later analysis removed several hundred highly shared, low-generation-probability nucleotide sequences to deal with suspected cross-contamination and a sequencing artifact. A later analysis calculated a clonal expansion index for each public chain from normalized within-repertoire ranks of inferred template counts. In a later analysis, generation probabilities were computed with a VDJ recombination model fitted to out-of-frame rearrangements, and the resulting probabilities were checked against IGoR. In a later analysis, hypergeometric tests were used to score TCR-TCR, TCR-HLA and TCR-CMV co-occurrence, with a repertoire-size bias correction applied to TCR pairs. To estimate false discovery rates, a later analysis permuted the HLA or CMV assignments 20 times. A later analysis grouped co-occurring TCRs with DBSCAN, adding TCRdist sequence similarity when clustering within HLA-allele-positive subsets. Co-occurrence clustering excluded repertoires with fewer than 30,000 or more than 120,000 public chains, plus five with anomalous nucleotide sharing. Not all clones reach the TCRdb copy of this immuneACCESS table, which keeps in-frame sequences only. Checked studies attribute under half of the gap to unresolved V genes and leave the rest unexplained. That table gives V, J and clone size, and the DNA gave D and trimming. The sample table records some 130,000 clones. Under 2% of the sample belongs to the ten largest clones.

This record comes from a study of cytomegalovirus exposure and HLA in healthy donors (TCRdb year 2017). About the full investigation: According to an earlier analysis of several hundred of the donors, 150 million to 200 million T cells yielded 117 million unique TCR beta sequences and less than 300 Gb of sequence data. The study combined high-throughput TCR immunosequencing, statistical association of individual TCRs with disease status, and machine learning to predict cytomegalovirus infection status. HLA typing included class I and class II loci at four-digit resolution. To decide whether each TCR beta V gene segment behaved as functional or pseudogenic, an earlier analysis of some 540 of the donors relied on high-throughput TCR beta sequencing. Donor age, sex, ethnicity and CMV serostatus were compiled alongside the repertoire data. Of the roughly 400 genotyped donors, 70% to 90% were placed in the genetic ancestry cluster associated with self-reported Caucasian donors. A later genetic analysis took genome-wide SNP genotypes for about 55% of the 666 donors and used that subset as a discovery cohort. On average, over 200,000 unique TCR beta nucleotide sequences were sequenced per donor among a few hundred genotyped donors of the cohort, with 15% to 20% of those sequences being non-productive. Every repertoire in the discovery cohort had been generated on one and the same sequencing platform. Typing coverage differed by locus: A, B, C, DRB1 and DQB1 were typed in about 620-630 donors, DQA1 in about 510, DPA1 in nearly 610, and DPB1 in just under 490. A later analysis re-analyzed previously published TCR beta repertoires from 650 to 800 donors and added high-resolution HLA genotyping to study TCR occurrence patterns. Roughly 5 DR-DQ haplotypes were handled as single units for association and clustering, since linkage in the cohort was strong. An early release that covered about 640 HLA-typed donors contained approximately 320 gigabases of sequencing data and around 85 million unique TCR sequences. The aim of the study was to test whether cataloging public T cell receptors could identify signatures of past pathogen exposure. The T cell repertoires of 666 subjects were profiled by immunosequencing and related to cytomegalovirus serostatus. A separate validation cohort of over 95 different subjects was used in addition to the roughly 670-subject first cohort. The later analysis used no new phenotypic data to find candidate immune exposures, relying instead on TCR beta sequences and their occurrence across donors. General study outcomes and caveats: Several of the top co-occurrence clusters appeared to be linked to parvovirus B19, influenza, CMV and Epstein-Barr virus, according to a later analysis. The earlier analysis of about 600 of the donors excluded roughly 17 rarely observed V segments, including chromosome 9 orphons, because counts were too low. Specific HLA alleles were associated with around 18,000 TCR beta sequences at a false discovery rate of 0.05 in a later analysis. In a later genetic analysis, fewer N-insertions in productive TCRs were reported among donors in an Asian-associated ancestry cluster than the approximately 710-donor mean. A few of the identified cytomegalovirus-associated TCR beta chains were confirmed in vitro to be specific for cytomegalovirus antigens. According to a later analysis, TCR association rates differed among HLA loci, with DRB1 alleles showing the most associated TCRs and HLA-C alleles showing the fewest. The sequencing pipeline was judged likely to have produced a cluster of highly shared sequence variants as a technical artifact. V-gene and J-gene trimming of TCR beta chains was associated with a missense DCLRE1C variant in a later genetic analysis, and the association was replicated in an independent cohort. Most TCR sequences were observed very rarely across donors, whereas some public TCRs were present in many individuals. Sequencing depth was assumed to be roughly uniform across donors in the presence/absence analyses, though that assumption may not hold. In an earlier analysis of fewer than 750 of the donors, most TCR beta V segments were observed in productive rearrangements about 90% or about 30% of the time, broadly matching IMGT annotations. Most CMV-associated TCR beta chains appeared to be HLA-restricted in a later analysis, and the HLA associations seemed to be driven largely by CMV exposure. In the study, 150 to 200 TCR beta chains were listed as associated with cytomegalovirus. A further reported finding was that TCR beta sequences accurately predicted the HLA-A and HLA-B alleles for most subjects in the first cohort. In this cohort, only TCR beta chains were sequenced, and detectable features were limited by the absence of alpha or paired-chain data. The authors suggested that the approach could potentially be extended to other disease states and immunological phenotypes. Because the 87-base-pair reads could not distinguish some IMGT-functional V segments, including TRBV6-2 and TRBV6-3, those segments were excluded. Cytomegalovirus status was reported to be diagnosed by the classifier with high specificity and sensitivity in both the original and validation cohorts. For the cohort, immune exposure information was limited to CMV serostatus. HLA typing was unavailable for some donors at each locus, so association tests used only the typed subset. A later analysis found that HLA-associated TCR beta chains were more clonally expanded and had lower generation probabilities than equally common non-associated chains. Linkage disequilibrium might explain the correlated functional status among segregating V segments, but an unknown experimental factor could not be excluded. Assigning TCR associations to individual alleles was difficult when HLA alleles, especially DR and DQ, strongly co-occurred.

Including the terminal cysteine and phenylalanine, the CDR3 comprises 16 residues. Only CDR3 DNA is held: 48 bases, read in frame from base 1. Relative to germline, V is 0 bases shorter and J is 8 bases shorter, with 17 bases between their ends. From a lookup of the germline V gene, CDR1 and CDR2 are SGHRS and YFSETQ. The cohort was made up of roughly 670 healthy bone marrow donors. At the time of sampling, every cohort member was nominally healthy, though immune exposures that went unrecorded were likely present. The donor tested CMV seronegative and was one of the 352 seronegative cohort members. Each donor provided a peripheral blood sample, and peripheral blood mononuclear cells were used for TCR beta sequencing. Genomic DNA extraction from the blood cell samples was performed with the Qiagen DNeasy Blood Extraction Kit.

This receptor chain uses TRBV5-1 and TRBJ1-4, and possibly TRBD1, on 5 matching bases. The material sequenced was PBMCs. This clonotype originated in a man younger than 35 in good health and CMV-seronegative. The sequence in DNA is TGCGCCAGCAGCTTGGCCGCGTCCGGGGGTGGCGAAAAACTGTTTTTT. This is translated as CASSLAASGGGEKLFF.